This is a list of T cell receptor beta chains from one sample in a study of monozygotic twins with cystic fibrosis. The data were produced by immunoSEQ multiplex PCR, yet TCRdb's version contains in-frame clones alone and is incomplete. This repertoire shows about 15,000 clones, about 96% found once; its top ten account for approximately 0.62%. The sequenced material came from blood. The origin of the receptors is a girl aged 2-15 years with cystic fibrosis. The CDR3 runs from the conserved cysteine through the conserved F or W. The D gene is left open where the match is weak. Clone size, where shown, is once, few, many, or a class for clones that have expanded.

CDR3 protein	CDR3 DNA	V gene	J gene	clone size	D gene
CASSLASGIGYTF	TGTGCCAGCAGCTTGGCGTCGGGGATTGGCTACACCTTC	TRBV5-4	TRBJ1-2	NA	NA
CASSPRRLTSTDTQYF	TGTGCCAGCAGCCCCAGGAGACTGACTAGCACAGATACGCAGTATTTT	TRBV5-6	TRBJ2-3	NA	NA
CASSARTGIDEQYF	TGCGCCAGCAGCGCTCGGACAGGGATTGACGAGCAGTACTTC	TRBV5-1	TRBJ2-7	NA	TRBD1
CASSAVDNLEAGGPYTGELFF	TGTGCCAGCAGCGCCGTTGATAACCTAGAAGCGGGGGGGCCCTACACCGGGGAGCTGTTTTTT	TRBV9	TRBJ2-2	NA	TRBD2
CASSLAEHLNTGELFF	TGCGCCAGCAGCTTGGCTGAACACCTGAACACCGGGGAGCTGTTTTTT	TRBV5-1	TRBJ2-2	NA	NA
CASSSFPGPSYEQYF	TGTGCCAGCAGTTCCTTTCCAGGACCTTCCTACGAGCAGTACTTC	TRBV6-6	TRBJ2-7	NA	NA
CASSHIPGTSGGRRTDTQYF	TGTGCCAGTAGCCATATACCCGGGACTAGCGGGGGGAGACGCACAGATACGCAGTATTTT	TRBV19	TRBJ2-3	NA	TRBD2
CASSISSMAHAGGPDTQYF	TGTGCCAGTAGTATCTCCTCTATGGCCCATGCAGGGGGGCCAGATACGCAGTATTTT	TRBV19	TRBJ2-3	NA	NA
CASSIEGDTHMANYGYTF	TGTGCCAGTAGTATTGAAGGGGACACACACATGGCTAACTATGGCTACACCTTC	TRBV19	TRBJ1-2	NA	NA
CASTPWAGGYEQYF	TGTGCCAGCACCCCCTGGGCGGGGGGCTACGAGCAGTACTTC	TRBV28	TRBJ2-7	NA	TRBD2
CASRSPGGHNQPQHF	TGTGCCAGCAGATCACCGGGGGGGCACAATCAGCCCCAGCATTTT	TRBV6-5	TRBJ1-5	NA	NA
CASSSGGRRAFF	TGTGCCAGTAGTTCGGGAGGGAGAAGGGCTTTCTTT	TRBV19	TRBJ1-1	NA	NA
CASSYTWDRTNEKLFF	TGTGCCAGCAGTTACACCTGGGACCGGACTAATGAAAAACTGTTTTTT	TRBV6-5	TRBJ1-4	NA	NA
CAGGGALYGYTF	TGCGCCGGCGGGGGGGCGCTTTATGGCTACACCTTC	TRBV10-2	TRBJ1-2	NA	NA
CASSVDTRNEKLFF	TGTGCCAGCAGCGTAGACACCAGGAATGAAAAACTGTTTTTT	TRBV7-6	TRBJ1-4	NA	NA
CASRAGLNTEAFF	TGTGCCAGCAGGGCGGGGTTGAACACTGAAGCTTTCTTT	TRBV6-5	TRBJ1-1	NA	NA
CASGQGLNTEAFF	TGTGCCAGCGGCCAGGGGTTGAACACTGAAGCTTTCTTT	TRBV7-6	TRBJ1-1	NA	NA
CASSAGGTGELFF	TGTGCCAGCTCAGCGGGAGGGACCGGGGAGCTGTTTTTT	TRBV18	TRBJ2-2	NA	TRBD2
CASSPGTSGGVQETQYF	TGTGCCAGCAGCCCGGGGACTAGCGGGGGGGTCCAAGAGACCCAGTACTTC	TRBV5-5	TRBJ2-5	NA	TRBD2
CASSYSFLAGQYF	TGTGCCAGCAGTTACTCCTTTCTGGCAGGGCAGTACTTC	TRBV6-5	TRBJ2-5	once	NA
CASSPKGKTGELFF	TGTGCCAGCTCACCAAAAGGAAAGACCGGGGAGCTGTTTTTT	TRBV18	TRBJ2-2	NA	NA
CASSSPVGGTEAFF	TGTGCCAGCAGTTCCCCGGTGGGGGGCACTGAAGCTTTCTTT	TRBV6-5	TRBJ1-1	NA	NA
CASRGVRDQPQHF	TGTGCCAGCAGGGGCGTGCGGGATCAGCCCCAGCATTTT	TRBV28	TRBJ1-5	NA	NA
CASSVAGSELTDTQYF	TGTGCCAGCAGCGTAGCCGGGTCGGAGCTCACAGATACGCAGTATTTT	TRBV9	TRBJ2-3	NA	NA
CASSLAPGWTSYEQYF	TGCGCCAGCAGCTTGGCCCCGGGTTGGACCTCCTACGAGCAGTACTTC	TRBV5-1	TRBJ2-7	once	NA
CASSLSGLPQETQYF	TGTGCCAGCAGTTTATCGGGTTTGCCACAAGAGACCCAGTACTTC	TRBV27	TRBJ2-5	NA	NA
CASSIYSYGYTF	TGTGCCAGTAGTATTTACTCATATGGCTACACCTTC	TRBV19	TRBJ1-2	NA	NA
CAIRPSGGAKETQYF	TGTGCCATCAGACCTAGCGGGGGGGCTAAGGAGACCCAGTACTTC	TRBV10-3	TRBJ2-5	NA	TRBD2
CASSQDPRPYGYTF	TGCGCCAGCAGCCAAGATCCCAGGCCCTATGGCTACACCTTC	TRBV4-3	TRBJ1-2	NA	NA
CASSQANRGRVTEAFF	TGTGCCAGCAGCCAAGCCAACAGGGGTAGGGTGACTGAAGCTTTCTTT	TRBV14	TRBJ1-1	once	TRBD1
CSVGTGYSNQPQHF	TGCAGCGTTGGGACCGGTTATAGCAATCAGCCCCAGCATTTT	TRBV29-1	TRBJ1-5	NA	NA
CASSFQGMNTEAFF	TGCGCCAGCAGCTTCCAGGGGATGAACACTGAAGCTTTCTTT	TRBV5-1	TRBJ1-1	NA	NA
CASSLALAGATPEQFF	TGTGCCAGCAGCTTAGCGCTAGCGGGGGCCACCCCCGAGCAGTTCTTC	TRBV7-2	TRBJ2-1	NA	TRBD2
CASSRHGGSTYGYTF	TGTGCCAGCAGTCGACATGGGGGGAGCACCTATGGCTACACCTTC	TRBV6-5	TRBJ1-2	NA	NA
CASGLVLLVQEESYEQYF	TGTGCTAGTGGTTTGGTACTTTTAGTACAGGAGGAGTCCTACGAGCAGTACTTC	TRBV12-5	TRBJ2-7	NA	NA
CASSLASYNEQFF	TGTGCCAGCAGCTTAGCCAGCTACAATGAGCAGTTCTTC	TRBV7-9	TRBJ2-1	NA	NA